This T cell receptor beta chain was recorded in a study of identical twins. Notes on the study in general: Excess sharing between twins was weaker in beta out-of-frame sequences.

The table lists this clonotype with a few counts. What it recognizes is unknown. TCRdb re-called the 5' RACE reads through MiXCR, storing one row per CDR3 protein. In the table there are 450,000 or so distinct CDR3 sequences, 14% of which are singletons. Another study also made use of these data, one on yellow fever vaccine responses in identical twins.

The receptor was derived from a woman under 30 in good health. Sequencing was done on a sample of CD4+ T cells sorted from blood.

CDR3 coding DNA: TGCAGTGCTAGAGATGGGCAGGAGGTTCTTCGTGAGACCCAGTACTTC. This encodes CSARDGQEVLRETQYF. This sequence joins TRBV20-1 and TRBJ2-5, with D perhaps matching TRBD2 (5 bases). Germline loops: CDR1 DFQATT, CDR2 SNEGSKA (reference sequence). The CDR3 has 16 amino acids. The V gene lost 0 bases and the J gene lost 5 bases, with 19 bases spanning the gap.